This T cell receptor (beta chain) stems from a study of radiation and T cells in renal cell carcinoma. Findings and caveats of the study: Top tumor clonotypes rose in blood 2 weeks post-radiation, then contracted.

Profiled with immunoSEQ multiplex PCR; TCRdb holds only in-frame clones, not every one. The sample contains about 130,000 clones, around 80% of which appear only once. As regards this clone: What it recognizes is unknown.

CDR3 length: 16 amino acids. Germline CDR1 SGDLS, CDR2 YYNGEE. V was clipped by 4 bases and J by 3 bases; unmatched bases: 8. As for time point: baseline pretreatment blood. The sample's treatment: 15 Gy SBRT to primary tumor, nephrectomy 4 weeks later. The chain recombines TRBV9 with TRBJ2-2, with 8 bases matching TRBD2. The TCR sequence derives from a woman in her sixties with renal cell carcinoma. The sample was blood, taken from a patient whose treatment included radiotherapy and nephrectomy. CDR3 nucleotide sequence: TGTGCCAGCAGCCCCCGGGGGGGCCCGGACACCGGGGAGCTGTTTTTT. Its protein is CASSPRGGPDTGELFF.